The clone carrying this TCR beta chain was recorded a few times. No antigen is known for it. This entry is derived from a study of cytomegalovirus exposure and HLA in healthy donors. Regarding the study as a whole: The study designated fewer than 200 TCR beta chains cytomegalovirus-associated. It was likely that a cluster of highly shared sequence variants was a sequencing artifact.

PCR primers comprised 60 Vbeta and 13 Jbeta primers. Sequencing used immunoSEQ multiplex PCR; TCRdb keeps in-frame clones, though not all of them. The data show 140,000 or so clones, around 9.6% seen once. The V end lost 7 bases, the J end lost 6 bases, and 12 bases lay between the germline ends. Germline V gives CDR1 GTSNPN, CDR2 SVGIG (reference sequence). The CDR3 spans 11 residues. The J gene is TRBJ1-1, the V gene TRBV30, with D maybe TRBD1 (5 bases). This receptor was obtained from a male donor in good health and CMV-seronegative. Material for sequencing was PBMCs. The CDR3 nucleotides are TGTGCCTCCCACAGGAGCTCTGAAGCTTTCTTT. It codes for CASHRSSEAFF.